The source of this T cell receptor (beta chain) is a study of shared clonotypes between healthy human individuals. When replicate PCRs were run on sorted subsets, they used 150 to 200 ng DNA, about 31,000 T cell genomes. Method: immunoSEQ multiplex PCR; TCRdb's copy keeps in-frame clones and lacks some. The data show over a million clones, with 98% seen just once and less than 0.55% held by the top ten. The length of the CDR3 is 16 residues. Germline V gives CDR1 LNHDA, CDR2 SQIVND (reference sequence). The V gene end was trimmed by 3 bases and the J gene end by 0 bases; junction bases not matched to a gene: 2.

This chain links TRBV19 with TRBJ1-1, with 12 positions matching TRBD1. The sequence derives from a man in his thirties or forties in good health. Sequences were obtained from naive CD4+ T cells sorted from blood. Subset noted: CD45RA+ positively selected. The CDR3 loop reads CASSMGQGAMNTEAFF. In nucleotides, the CDR3 is TGTGCCAGTAGTATGGGACAGGGGGCAATGAACACTGAAGCTTTCTTT.